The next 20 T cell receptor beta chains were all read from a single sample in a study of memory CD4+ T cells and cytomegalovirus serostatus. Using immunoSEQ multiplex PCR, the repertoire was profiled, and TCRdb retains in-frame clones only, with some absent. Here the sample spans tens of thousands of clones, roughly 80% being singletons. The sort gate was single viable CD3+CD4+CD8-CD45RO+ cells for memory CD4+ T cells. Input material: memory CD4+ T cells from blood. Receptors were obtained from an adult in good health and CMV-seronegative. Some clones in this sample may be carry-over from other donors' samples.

The CDR3 spells CASSTTGRSNQPQHF. The CDR3 nucleotides read TGTGCCAGTTCAACGACAGGGAGAAGCAATCAGCCCCAGCATTTT. The V and J genes are TRBV19 and TRBJ1-5; 7 nucleotides agree with TRBD1. The CDR3 extends over 15 amino acids. Germline CDR1 is LNHDA and CDR2 is SQIVND (reference sequence). The V segment lost 8 bases and the J segment 1 base; nucleotides outside the gene matches: 8. Full variable domain (outside the CDR3, taken from reference TRBV19 and TRBJ1-5): DGGITQSPKYLFRKEGQNVTLSCEQNLNHDAMYWYRQDPGQGLRLIYYSQIVNDFQKGDIAEGYSVSREKKESFPLTVTSAQKNPTAFYLCASSTTGRSNQPQHFGDGTRLSIL.

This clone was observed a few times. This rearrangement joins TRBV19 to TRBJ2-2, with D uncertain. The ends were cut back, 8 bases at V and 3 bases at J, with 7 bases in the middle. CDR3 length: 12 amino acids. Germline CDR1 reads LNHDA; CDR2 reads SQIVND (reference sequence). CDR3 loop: CASQIYTGELFF. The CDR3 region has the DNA TGTGCCAGTCAAATATACACCGGGGAGCTGTTTTTT.

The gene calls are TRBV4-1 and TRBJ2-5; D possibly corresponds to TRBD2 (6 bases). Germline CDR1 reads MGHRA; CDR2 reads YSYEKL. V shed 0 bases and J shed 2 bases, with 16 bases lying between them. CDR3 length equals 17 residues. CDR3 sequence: CASSQDWRVSFQETQYF. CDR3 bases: TGCGCCAGCAGCCAAGATTGGAGGGTATCGTTTCAAGAGACCCAGTACTTC.

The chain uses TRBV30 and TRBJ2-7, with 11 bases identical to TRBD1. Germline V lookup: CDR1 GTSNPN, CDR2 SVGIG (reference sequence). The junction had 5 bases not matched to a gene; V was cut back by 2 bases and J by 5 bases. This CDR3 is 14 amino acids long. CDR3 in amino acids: CAWSRGTGGDEQYF. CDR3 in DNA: TGTGCCTGGAGTAGGGGGACAGGGGGGGACGAGCAGTACTTC.

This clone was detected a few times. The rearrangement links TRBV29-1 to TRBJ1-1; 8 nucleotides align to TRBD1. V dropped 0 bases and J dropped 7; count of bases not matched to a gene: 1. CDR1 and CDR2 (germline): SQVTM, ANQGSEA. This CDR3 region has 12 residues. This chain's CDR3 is CSVEDRGLEAFF. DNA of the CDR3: TGCAGCGTTGAAGACAGGGGGCTTGAAGCTTTCTTT.

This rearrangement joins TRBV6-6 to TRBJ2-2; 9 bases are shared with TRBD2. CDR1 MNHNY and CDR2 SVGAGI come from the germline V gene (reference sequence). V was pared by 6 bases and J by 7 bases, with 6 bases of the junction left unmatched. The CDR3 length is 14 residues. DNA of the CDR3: TGTGCCAGCAGGTCCCGGACTAGCGACGGGGAGCTGTTTTTT. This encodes CASRSRTSDGELFF.

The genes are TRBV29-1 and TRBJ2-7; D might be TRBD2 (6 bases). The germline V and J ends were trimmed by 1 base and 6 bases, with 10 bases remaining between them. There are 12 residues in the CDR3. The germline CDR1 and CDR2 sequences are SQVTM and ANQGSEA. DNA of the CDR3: TGCAGCGTTGAAGTCGCGGGGTCCGAGCAGTACTTC. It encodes CSVEVAGSEQYF.

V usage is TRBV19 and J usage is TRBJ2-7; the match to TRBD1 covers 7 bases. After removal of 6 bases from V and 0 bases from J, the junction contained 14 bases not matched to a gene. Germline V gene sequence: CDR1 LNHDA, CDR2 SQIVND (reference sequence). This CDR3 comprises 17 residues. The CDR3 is CASRKRRTGESSYEQYF. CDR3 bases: TGTGCCAGTAGAAAAAGACGGACAGGCGAAAGCTCCTACGAGCAGTACTTC.

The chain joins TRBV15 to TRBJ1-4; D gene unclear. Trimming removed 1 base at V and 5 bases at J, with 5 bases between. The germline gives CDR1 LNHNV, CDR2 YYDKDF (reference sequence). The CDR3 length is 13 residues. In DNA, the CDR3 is TGTGCCACCAGCAGAGCGGGAAATGAAAAACTGTTTTTT. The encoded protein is CATSRAGNEKLFF.

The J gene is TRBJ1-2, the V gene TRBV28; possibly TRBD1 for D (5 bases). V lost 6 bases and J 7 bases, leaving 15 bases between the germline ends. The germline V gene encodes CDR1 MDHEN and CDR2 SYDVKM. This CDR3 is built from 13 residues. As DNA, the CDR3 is TGTGCCAGCAGCGAACCAGGGCAGTTTGGCTACACCTTC. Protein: CASSEPGQFGYTF.

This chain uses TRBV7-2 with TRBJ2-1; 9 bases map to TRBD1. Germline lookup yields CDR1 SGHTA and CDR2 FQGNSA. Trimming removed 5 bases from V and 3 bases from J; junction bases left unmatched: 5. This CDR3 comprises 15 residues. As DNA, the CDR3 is TGTGCCAGCAGCCCGCGGACAGGGGACTACAATGAGCAGTTCTTC. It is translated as CASSPRTGDYNEQFF. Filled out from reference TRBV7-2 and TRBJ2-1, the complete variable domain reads GAGVSQSPSNKVTEKGKDVELRCDPISGHTALYWYRQSLGQGLEFLIYFQGNSAPDKSGLPSDRFSAERTGGSVSTLTIQRTQQEDSAVYLCASSPRTGDYNEQFFGPGTRLTVL.

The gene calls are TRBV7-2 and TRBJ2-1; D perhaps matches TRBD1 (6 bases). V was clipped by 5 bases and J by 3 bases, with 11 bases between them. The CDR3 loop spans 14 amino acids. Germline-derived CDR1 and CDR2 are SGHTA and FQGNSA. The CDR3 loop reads CASSLQGGYNEQFF. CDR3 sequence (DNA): TGTGCCAGCAGCCTTCAAGGGGGCTACAATGAGCAGTTCTTC.

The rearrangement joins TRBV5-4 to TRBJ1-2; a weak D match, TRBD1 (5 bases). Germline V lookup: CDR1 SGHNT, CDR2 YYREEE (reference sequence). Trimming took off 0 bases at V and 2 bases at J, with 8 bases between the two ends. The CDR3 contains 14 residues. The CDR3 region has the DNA TGTGCCAGCAGCTTGGCACAGGCCAACTATGGCTACACCTTC. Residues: CASSLAQANYGYTF.

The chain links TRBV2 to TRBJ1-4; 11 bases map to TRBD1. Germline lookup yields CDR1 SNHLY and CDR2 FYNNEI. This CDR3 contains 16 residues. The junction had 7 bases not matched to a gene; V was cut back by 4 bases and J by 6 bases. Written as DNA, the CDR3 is TGTGCCAGCAGTGCGGATGGGACAGGGGGATATGAAAAACTGTTTTTT. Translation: CASSADGTGGYEKLFF.

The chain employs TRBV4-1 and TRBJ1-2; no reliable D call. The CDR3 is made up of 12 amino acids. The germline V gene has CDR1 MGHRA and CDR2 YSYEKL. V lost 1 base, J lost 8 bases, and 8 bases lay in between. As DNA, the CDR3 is TGCGCCAGCAGCCAAGGGGCAACGGGCTACACCTTC. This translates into CASSQGATGYTF.

The DNA for the CDR3 is TGTGCCAGCAGGGGGGGGGTAGGGGGCCTGTATGGCTACACCTTC. Translating it yields CASRGGVGGLYGYTF. The chain joins TRBV6-5 to TRBJ1-2, with TRBD1 identical over 7 bases. This CDR3 spans 15 amino acids. The junction had 12 bases not matched to a gene; V was cut back by 6 bases and J by 5 bases. CDR1 is MNHEY, CDR2 SVGAGI, per germline.

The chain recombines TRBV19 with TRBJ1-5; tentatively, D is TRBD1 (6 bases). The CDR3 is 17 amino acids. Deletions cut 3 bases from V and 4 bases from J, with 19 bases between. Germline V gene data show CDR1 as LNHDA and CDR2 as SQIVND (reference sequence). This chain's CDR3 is CASSILVGHRENQPQHF. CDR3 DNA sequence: TGTGCCAGTAGTATCCTCGTGGGACACCGAGAAAATCAGCCCCAGCATTTT.

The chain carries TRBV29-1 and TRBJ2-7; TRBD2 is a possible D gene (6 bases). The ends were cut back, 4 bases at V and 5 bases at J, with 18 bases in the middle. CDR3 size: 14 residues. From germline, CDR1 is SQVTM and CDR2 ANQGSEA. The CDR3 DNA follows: TGCAGCGTTGGGGGAGGCTCCCGGGGCAACGAGCAGTACTTC. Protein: CSVGGGSRGNEQYF.

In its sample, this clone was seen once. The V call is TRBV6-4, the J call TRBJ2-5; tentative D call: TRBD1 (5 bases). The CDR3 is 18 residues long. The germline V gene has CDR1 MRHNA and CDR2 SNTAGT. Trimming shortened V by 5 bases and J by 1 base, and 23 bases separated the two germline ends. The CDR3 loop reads CASSHHLWGRSFQETQYF. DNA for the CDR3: TGTGCCAGCAGTCACCATCTATGGGGCAGAAGCTTCCAAGAGACCCAGTACTTC.

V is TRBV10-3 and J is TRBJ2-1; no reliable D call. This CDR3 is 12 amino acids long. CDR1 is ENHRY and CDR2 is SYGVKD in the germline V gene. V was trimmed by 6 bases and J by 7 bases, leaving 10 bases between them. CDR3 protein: CAIRTLGNEQFF. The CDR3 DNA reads TGTGCCATCAGAACCTTAGGTAATGAGCAGTTCTTC.